These 22 T cell receptor beta chains were sequenced from one sample in a study of brain T cells in children with intractable seizures. The table came from immunoSEQ multiplex PCR; TCRdb's copy has only in-frame clones and leaves some out. Found here are 300,000 to 400,000 clones, more than 85% of them singletons; the top ten hold 5.5% to 6%. Time point reported: blood from clinic visit 5 months post-surgery; TSC patient then seizure free. This sample comprised peripheral blood, obtained approximately 5 months after surgery. These receptors were obtained from a boy under two years old with tuberous sclerosis and intractable seizures.

The V call is TRBV11-2, the J call TRBJ2-3; a weak D match, TRBD1 (7 bases). Looked up from germline, CDR1 is SGHAT and CDR2 is FQNNGV. V was cut by 1 base and J by 6 bases, with 11 bases left in between. This CDR3 is built from 14 residues. CDR3 sequence: CASSLGQGGDTQYF. The CDR3 nucleotides read TGTGCCAGCAGCTTAGGACAGGGAGGCGATACGCAGTATTTT.

The chain carries TRBV30 and TRBJ2-7; 9 nucleotides match TRBD1. Germline lookup yields CDR1 GTSNPN and CDR2 SVGIG (reference sequence). V was clipped by 6 bases and J by 3 bases; unmatched bases: 6. This CDR3 has 13 residues. The CDR3 coding sequence is TGTGCCTGTTCAGTGACAGGGGGCTACGAGCAGTACTTC. Protein product: CACSVTGGYEQYF.

The chain carries TRBV30 and TRBJ1-4, with 7 bases lining up with TRBD1. The CDR3 loop spans 15 amino acids. The germline V gene encodes CDR1 GTSNPN and CDR2 SVGIG (reference sequence). Trimming cost V 2 bases and J 7 bases; bases outside gene matches: 10. The CDR3 region has the DNA TGTGCCTGGAGTAAAGCAGGGGGGCTTATTGAAAAACTGTTTTTT. Translating it yields CAWSKAGGLIEKLFF.

The chain employs TRBV9 and TRBJ2-4; TRBD1 agrees at 8 bases. V shed 5 bases and J 5 bases; nucleotides not matched to a gene: 9. The length of the CDR3 is 15 residues. In germline, CDR1 is SGDLS, CDR2 YYNGEE. CDR3 amino acids: CASSASGGRENIQYF. The CDR3 bases are TGTGCCAGCAGTGCCTCAGGGGGCCGGGAAAACATTCAGTACTTC.

The rearrangement uses TRBV6-6 and TRBJ2-7; no definite D call. Trimming left V 7 bases short and J 2 bases short, with 15 bases between. From germline, CDR1 is MNHNY and CDR2 SVGAGI (reference sequence). The CDR3 is 14 amino acids. The CDR3 loop reads CASIPSVGPYEQYF. Written as DNA, the CDR3 is TGTGCCAGCATACCGTCCGTGGGCCCCTACGAGCAGTACTTC.

This chain connects TRBV25-1 to TRBJ1-1; weak D call: TRBD1 (5 bases). CDR1 is MGHDK and CDR2 is SYGVNS in the germline V gene. The CDR3 runs to 13 residues. V was shortened by 2 bases and J by 3 bases, with 7 bases between the two germline ends. CDR3 region: CASSEAGDTEAFF. The CDR3 nucleotides are TGTGCCAGCAGTGAAGCGGGGGACACTGAAGCTTTCTTT.

The chain employs TRBV30 and TRBJ1-1; D is possibly TRBD1 (6 bases). CDR1 and CDR2 (germline): GTSNPN, SVGIG (reference sequence). V lost 2 bases and J 1 base, leaving 8 bases between the germline ends. The CDR3 runs 13 residues. CDR3 nucleotide sequence: TGTGCCTGGAGTCCGACAGGGAACACTGAAGCTTTCTTT. It translates to CAWSPTGNTEAFF.

The chain uses TRBV6-5 and TRBJ1-2; 7 nucleotides align to TRBD1. This CDR3 has 15 amino acids. Germline values: CDR1 MNHEY, CDR2 SVGAGI. V dropped 10 bases and J dropped 8; count of bases not matched to a gene: 19. The chain's CDR3 is CATARDSLDARGYTF. In DNA form, the CDR3 reads TGTGCCACCGCACGGGACAGTCTCGACGCTCGGGGCTACACCTTC.

Concerning this clone itself: Other DNA sequences in this sample translate to the same CDR3. The V gene is TRBV7-3, the J gene TRBJ2-6; D remains unclear. CDR3 length equals 14 residues. The V gene lost 0 bases and the J gene lost 0 bases, with 0 bases spanning the gap. Germline loops: CDR1 SGHTA, CDR2 FQGTGA. The CDR3 reads CASSLTSGANVLTF. For the CDR3, the DNA is TGTGCCAGCAGCTTAACCTCTGGGGCCAACGTCCTGACTTTC.

V gene TRBV9 combines with J gene TRBJ1-1; possibly TRBD1 for D (5 bases). Trimming took off 2 bases at V and 3 bases at J, with 11 bases between the two ends. The CDR3 runs to 14 residues. Germline CDR1 SGDLS, CDR2 YYNGEE. The CDR3 loop reads CASSVGRVYTEAFF. In nucleotides, the CDR3 is TGTGCCAGCAGCGTCGGCAGGGTTTACACTGAAGCTTTCTTT.

V gene TRBV7-9 combines with J gene TRBJ2-3; D gene ambiguous. The CDR3 contains 14 residues. CDR1 and CDR2 (germline): SEHNR, FQNEAQ (reference sequence). V dropped 6 bases and J dropped 2 bases, with 12 bases sitting between them. CDR3 sequence: CASRTLSVTDTQYF. The CDR3 DNA reads as TGTGCCAGCAGAACTCTGTCGGTCACAGATACGCAGTATTTT. Looking up the rest from reference TRBV7-9 and TRBJ2-3 gives the full variable domain: DTGVSQNPRHKITKRGQNVTFRCDPISEHNRLYWYRQTLGQGPEFLTYFQNEAQLEKSRLLSDRFSAERPKGSFSTLEIQRTEQGDSAMYLCASRTLSVTDTQYFGPGTRLTVL.

J is TRBJ2-1 and V is TRBV19; 7 bases agree with TRBD2. CDR1 is LNHDA and CDR2 is SQIVND in the germline V gene (reference sequence). Trimming removed 3 bases from V and 7 bases from J; junction bases left unmatched: 6. The CDR3 contains 14 residues. CDR3 amino acids: CASSMAGAANEQFF. DNA of the CDR3: TGTGCCAGTAGTATGGCGGGAGCCGCGAATGAGCAGTTCTTC.

The V call is TRBV9, the J call TRBJ2-3; D perhaps matches TRBD2 (5 bases). The CDR3 has 15 residues. Germline loops: CDR1 SGDLS, CDR2 YYNGEE. V lost 4 bases and J lost 2, with 14 bases in between. This CDR3 is CASSPDYALTDTQYF. The CDR3 nucleotides are TGTGCCAGCAGCCCTGACTATGCCCTCACAGATACGCAGTATTTT.

V and J are TRBV29-1 and TRBJ1-1; D uncertain. Germline assignment: CDR1 SQVTM and CDR2 ANQGSEA. This CDR3 has 11 residues. V was cut by 0 bases and J by 3 bases, with 2 bases left in between. CDR3 DNA: TGCAGCGTTGAAGAGGACACTGAAGCTTTCTTT. Its translation: CSVEEDTEAFF.

The chain couples TRBV7-8 to TRBJ2-5, with D maybe TRBD2 (6 bases). Germline-derived CDR1 and CDR2 are SGHVS and FQNEAQ. Trimming stripped 5 bases from V and 7 bases from J, with 23 bases between. This CDR3 is 16 amino acids long. For the CDR3, the DNA is TGTGCCAGCAGCCCCCTCGGAGGCGGACGGGGGAGGACCCAGTACTTC. This codes for CASSPLGGGRGRTQYF.

The V and J genes are TRBV19 and TRBJ1-5, with D possibly being TRBD1 (5 bases). The V end lost 1 base, the J end lost 1 base, and 14 bases lay between the germline ends. CDR1 is LNHDA and CDR2 is SQIVND in the germline V gene (reference sequence). The CDR3 loop spans 17 amino acids. Written as DNA, the CDR3 is TGTGCCAGTAGTATAGGGGGAGGAGAGGGGAGCAATCAGCCCCAGCATTTT. Its protein product is CASSIGGGEGSNQPQHF.

This clone was recorded once. CDR3 loop: CASSPTGGFSGNTIYF. CDR3 DNA sequence: TGTGCCAGCAGCCCCACCGGGGGGTTTAGTGGAAACACCATATATTTT. The chain has TRBV7-2 and TRBJ1-3; tentatively, D is TRBD1 (5 bases). Trimming cost V 5 bases and J 3 bases, with 17 bases left between them. Germline V lookup: CDR1 SGHTA, CDR2 FQGNSA. This CDR3 region has 16 residues.

The CDR3 nucleotides read TGTGCCGCTTCTCCTAGCGGGAGGGGGGTAGATACGCAGTATTTT. It specifies CAASPSGRGVDTQYF. The V and J genes are TRBV10-3 and TRBJ2-3; 12 nucleotides line up with TRBD2. V lost 11 bases to trimming and J lost 5 bases; unmatched junction nucleotides: 11. The CDR3 is 15 residues long. Germline assignment: CDR1 ENHRY and CDR2 SYGVKD.

The chain employs TRBV29-1 and TRBJ2-5; no definite D call. V lost 4 bases and J lost 4, with 10 bases in between. This CDR3 region has 12 residues. The V gene's germline CDR1 is SQVTM and CDR2 ANQGSEA. The CDR3 coding sequence is TGCAGCGTTGCCCCCACCCGAGAGACCCAGTACTTC. Translating gives CSVAPTRETQYF.

V is TRBV13 and J is TRBJ1-2; the D is unclear. The CDR3 sequence is 13 residues long. Germline loops: CDR1 PRHDT, CDR2 FYEKMQ (reference sequence). Trimming took off 0 bases at V and 8 bases at J, with 10 bases between the two ends. CDR3: CASSLGLMVGYTF. The CDR3, as DNA: TGTGCCAGCAGCTTAGGACTTATGGTAGGCTACACCTTC.

The rearrangement links TRBV21-1 to TRBJ1-3. TRBV21-1 is deemed a pseudogene. This CDR3 has 14 residues. CDR3 nucleotides: TGTGCCAGCAGCAAAAAGGGGCTCGGGGACACCATATATTTT. It is translated as CASSKKGLGDTIYF.

The V gene is TRBV6-5, the J gene TRBJ1-2, with D possibly TRBD1 on 6 matching bases. This CDR3 spans 16 amino acids. Germline V lookup: CDR1 MNHEY, CDR2 SVGAGI. V was trimmed by 0 bases and J by 8 bases, leaving 19 bases between them. CDR3 loop: CASSYSRRGRGEGYTF. The CDR3 DNA reads TGTGCCAGCAGTTACTCGCGGCGCGGAAGGGGGGAAGGCTACACCTTC.